Here is one T cell receptor beta chain with its context. Antigen unknown. Losses at the gene ends were 6 bases for V and 3 bases for J; bases not matched to a gene: 13. In germline, CDR1 is LNHDA, CDR2 SQIVND (reference sequence). The CDR3 sequence is 18 residues long. This record belongs to a study of shared clonotypes between healthy human individuals. General observations from the study: Non-shared clonotypes had lower generation probabilities than clonotypes shared by all four sorted-subset donors.

The protocol was immunoSEQ multiplex PCR, while the TCRdb copy is restricted to in-frame clones and leaves out a portion. The repertoire holds roughly 700,000 clones, with roughly 70% as singletons. The V call is TRBV19, the J call TRBJ2-1; the match to TRBD2 covers 11 bases. What was sequenced was memory CD4+ T cells sorted from blood. Subset in this sample: CD45RA-negative fraction. This sequence was found in a woman in her twenties or thirties in good health. DNA of the CDR3: TGTGCCAGTAGCCTCGGACTAGCGGGCGCCACGATCTACAATGAGCAGTTCTTC. This gives the protein CASSLGLAGATIYNEQFF.